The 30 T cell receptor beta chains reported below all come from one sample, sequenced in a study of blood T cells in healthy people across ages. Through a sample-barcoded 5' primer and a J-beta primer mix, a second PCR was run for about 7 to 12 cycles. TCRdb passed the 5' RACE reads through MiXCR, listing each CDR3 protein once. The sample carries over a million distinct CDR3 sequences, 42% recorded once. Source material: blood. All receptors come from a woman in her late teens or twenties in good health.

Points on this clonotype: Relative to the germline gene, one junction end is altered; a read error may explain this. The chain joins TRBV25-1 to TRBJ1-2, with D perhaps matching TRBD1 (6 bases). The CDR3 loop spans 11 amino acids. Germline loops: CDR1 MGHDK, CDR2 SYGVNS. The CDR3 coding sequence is TGTGTCAGCAGCAGGGGCTATGGCTACACCTTC. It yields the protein CVSSRGYGYTF.

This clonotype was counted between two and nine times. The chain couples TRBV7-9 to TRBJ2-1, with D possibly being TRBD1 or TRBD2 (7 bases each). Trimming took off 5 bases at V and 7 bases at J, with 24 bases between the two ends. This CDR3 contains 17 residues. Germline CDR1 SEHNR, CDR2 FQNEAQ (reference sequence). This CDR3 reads CASSSPTGRVGNNEQFF. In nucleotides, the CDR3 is TGTGCCAGCAGCAGCCCGACAGGGAGGGTTGGCAATAATGAGCAGTTCTTC. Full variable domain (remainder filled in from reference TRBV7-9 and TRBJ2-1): DTGVSQNPRHKITKRGQNVTFRCDPISEHNRLYWYRQTLGQGPEFLTYFQNEAQLEKSRLLSDRFSAERPKGSFSTLEIQRTEQGDSAMYLCASSSPTGRVGNNEQFFGPGTRLTVL.

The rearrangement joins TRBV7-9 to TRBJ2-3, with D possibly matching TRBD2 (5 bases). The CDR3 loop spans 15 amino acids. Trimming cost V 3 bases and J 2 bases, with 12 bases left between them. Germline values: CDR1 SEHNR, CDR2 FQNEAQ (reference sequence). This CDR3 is CASSFYAGYTDTQYF. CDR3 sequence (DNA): TGTGCCAGCAGCTTTTATGCGGGCTACACAGATACGCAGTATTTT.

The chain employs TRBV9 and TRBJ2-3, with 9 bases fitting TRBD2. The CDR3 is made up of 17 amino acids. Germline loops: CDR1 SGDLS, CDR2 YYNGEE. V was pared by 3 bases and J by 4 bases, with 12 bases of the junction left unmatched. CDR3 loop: CASSAGGLAGISDTQYF. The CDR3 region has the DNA TGTGCCAGCAGCGCGGGGGGGCTAGCGGGAATATCAGATACGCAGTATTTT.

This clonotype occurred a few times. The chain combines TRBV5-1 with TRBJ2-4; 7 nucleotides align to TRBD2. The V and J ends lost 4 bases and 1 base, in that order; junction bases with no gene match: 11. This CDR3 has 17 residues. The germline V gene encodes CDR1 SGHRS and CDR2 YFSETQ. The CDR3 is CASSRVGGSEAKNIQYF. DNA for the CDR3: TGCGCCAGCAGCCGGGTAGGCGGGAGTGAGGCCAAAAACATTCAGTACTTC. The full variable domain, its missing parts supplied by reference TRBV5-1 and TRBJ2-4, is KAGVTQTPRYLIKTRGQQVTLSCSPISGHRSVSWYQQTPGQGLQFLFEYFSETQRNKGNFPGRFSGRQFSNSRSEMNVSTLELGDSALYLCASSRVGGSEAKNIQYFGAGTRLSVL.

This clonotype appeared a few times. The CDR3 DNA reads as TGTGCCAGCAGTTTGTGGGCAGGGGGGACCCAGTACTTC. Protein product: CASSLWAGGTQYF. The rearrangement joins TRBV27 to TRBJ2-5, with 7 bases that match TRBD1. The J segment lost 7 bases and the V segment lost 3 bases, leaving 5 bases of the junction unmatched. Germline lookup yields CDR1 MNHEY and CDR2 SMNVEV (reference sequence). The CDR3 spans 13 residues.

The CDR3 loop is CASAAGANVLTF. The CDR3, as DNA: TGTGCCTCAGCGGCTGGGGCCAACGTCCTGACTTTC. This sequence joins TRBV2 and TRBJ2-6; D is possibly TRBD2 (5 bases). The V gene's germline CDR1 is SNHLY and CDR2 FYNNEI. The CDR3 contains 12 residues. The V end lost 11 bases, the J end lost 2 bases, and 7 bases lay between the germline ends.

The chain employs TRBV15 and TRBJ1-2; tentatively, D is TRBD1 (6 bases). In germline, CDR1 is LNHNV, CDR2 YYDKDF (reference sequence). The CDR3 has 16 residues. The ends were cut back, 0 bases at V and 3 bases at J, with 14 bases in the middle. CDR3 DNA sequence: TGTGCCACCAGCAGAGACAGGGGTCGGACATACTATGGCTACACCTTC. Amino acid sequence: CATSRDRGRTYYGYTF.

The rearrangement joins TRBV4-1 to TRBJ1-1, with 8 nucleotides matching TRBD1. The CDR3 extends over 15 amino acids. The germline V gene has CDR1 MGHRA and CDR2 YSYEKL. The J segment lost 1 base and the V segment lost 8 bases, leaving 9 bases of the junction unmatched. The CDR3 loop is CASVHSGQGNTEAFF. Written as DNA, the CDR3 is TGCGCCAGCGTCCATTCCGGACAGGGGAACACTGAAGCTTTCTTT.

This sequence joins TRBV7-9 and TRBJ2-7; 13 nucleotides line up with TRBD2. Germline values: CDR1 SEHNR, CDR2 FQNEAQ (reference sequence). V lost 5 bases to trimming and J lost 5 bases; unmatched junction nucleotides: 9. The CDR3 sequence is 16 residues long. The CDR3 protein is CASSALLAGGPNEQYF. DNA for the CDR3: TGTGCCAGCAGCGCCCTACTAGCGGGAGGGCCTAACGAGCAGTACTTC.

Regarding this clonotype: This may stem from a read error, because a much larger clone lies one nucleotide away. DNA for the CDR3: TGTGCCAGCCCACCGGGACTAGCGGAGAACAATGAGCAGTTCTTC. Translated, it gives CASPPGLAENNEQFF. The V gene is TRBV18, the J gene TRBJ2-1; 11 bases map to TRBD2. The CDR3 sequence is 15 residues long. The germline V gene has CDR1 KGHSH and CDR2 LQKENI.

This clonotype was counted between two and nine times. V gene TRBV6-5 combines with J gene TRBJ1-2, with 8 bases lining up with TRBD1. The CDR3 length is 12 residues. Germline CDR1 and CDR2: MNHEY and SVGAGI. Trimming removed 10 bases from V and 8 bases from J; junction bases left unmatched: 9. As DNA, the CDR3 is TGTGCCATTCGACAGGGGCTAGGGGGCTACACCTTC. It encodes CAIRQGLGGYTF.

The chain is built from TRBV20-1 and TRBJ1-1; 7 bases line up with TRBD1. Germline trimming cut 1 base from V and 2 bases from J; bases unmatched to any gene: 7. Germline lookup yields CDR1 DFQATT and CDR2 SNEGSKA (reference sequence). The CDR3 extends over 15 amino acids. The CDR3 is CSARVGGQTNTEAFF. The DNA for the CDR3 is TGCAGTGCTAGAGTGGGGGGACAGACCAACACTGAAGCTTTCTTT.

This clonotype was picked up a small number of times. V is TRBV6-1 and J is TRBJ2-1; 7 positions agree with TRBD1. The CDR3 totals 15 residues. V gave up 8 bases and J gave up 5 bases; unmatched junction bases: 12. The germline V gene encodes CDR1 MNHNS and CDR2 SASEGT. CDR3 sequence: CASGLRGPENNEQFF. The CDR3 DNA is TGTGCCAGCGGATTGAGGGGGCCTGAAAACAATGAGCAGTTCTTC.

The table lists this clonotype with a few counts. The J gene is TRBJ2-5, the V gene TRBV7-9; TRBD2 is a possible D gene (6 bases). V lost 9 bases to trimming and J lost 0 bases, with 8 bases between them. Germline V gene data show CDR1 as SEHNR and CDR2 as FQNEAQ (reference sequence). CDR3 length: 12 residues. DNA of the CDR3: TGTGCCAGTGGAGGGTACCAAGAGACCCAGTACTTC. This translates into CASGGYQETQYF.

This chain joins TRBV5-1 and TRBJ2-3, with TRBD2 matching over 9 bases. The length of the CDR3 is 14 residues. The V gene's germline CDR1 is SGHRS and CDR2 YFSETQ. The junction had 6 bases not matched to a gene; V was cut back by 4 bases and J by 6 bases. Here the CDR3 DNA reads TGCGCCAGCAGCGAAGCTAGCGGGGTCGATACGCAGTATTTT. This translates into CASSEASGVDTQYF.

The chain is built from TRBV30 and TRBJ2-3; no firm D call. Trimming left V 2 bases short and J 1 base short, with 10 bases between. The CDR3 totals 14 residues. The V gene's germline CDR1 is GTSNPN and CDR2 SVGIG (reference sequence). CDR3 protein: CAWSQVEGTDTQYF. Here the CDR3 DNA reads TGTGCCTGGAGTCAAGTCGAGGGCACAGATACGCAGTATTTT.

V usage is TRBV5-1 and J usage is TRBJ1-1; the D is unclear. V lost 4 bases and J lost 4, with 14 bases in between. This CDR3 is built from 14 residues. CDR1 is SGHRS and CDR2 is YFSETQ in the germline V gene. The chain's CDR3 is CASSTTEGFTEAFF. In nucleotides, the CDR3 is TGCGCCAGCAGCACAACGGAGGGCTTCACTGAAGCTTTCTTT.

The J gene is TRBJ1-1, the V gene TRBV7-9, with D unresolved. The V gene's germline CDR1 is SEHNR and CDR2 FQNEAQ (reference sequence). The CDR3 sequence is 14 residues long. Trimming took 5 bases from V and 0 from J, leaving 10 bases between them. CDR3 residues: CASSPPRLNTEAFF. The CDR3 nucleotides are TGTGCCAGCAGCCCCCCCCGACTGAACACTGAAGCTTTCTTT.

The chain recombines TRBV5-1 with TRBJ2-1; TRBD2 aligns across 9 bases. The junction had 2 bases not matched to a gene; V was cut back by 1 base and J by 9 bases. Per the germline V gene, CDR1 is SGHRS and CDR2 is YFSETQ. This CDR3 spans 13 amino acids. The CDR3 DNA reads TGCGCCAGCAGCTTGAGCGGGGGGAGTGAGCAGTTCTTC. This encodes CASSLSGGSEQFF.

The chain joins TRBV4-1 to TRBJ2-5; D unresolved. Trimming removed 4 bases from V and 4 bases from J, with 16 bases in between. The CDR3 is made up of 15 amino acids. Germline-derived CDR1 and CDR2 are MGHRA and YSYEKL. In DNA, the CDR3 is TGCGCCAGCAGCCTCTTGCCCGGGTTTCGAGAGACCCAGTACTTC. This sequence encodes CASSLLPGFRETQYF.

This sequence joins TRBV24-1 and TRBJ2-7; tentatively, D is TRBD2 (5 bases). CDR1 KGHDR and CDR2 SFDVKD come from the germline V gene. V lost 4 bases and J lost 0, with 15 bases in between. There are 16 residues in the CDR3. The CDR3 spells CATSDPRAAGSYEQYF. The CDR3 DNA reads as TGTGCCACCAGTGACCCCCGGGCTGCGGGCTCCTACGAGCAGTACTTC.

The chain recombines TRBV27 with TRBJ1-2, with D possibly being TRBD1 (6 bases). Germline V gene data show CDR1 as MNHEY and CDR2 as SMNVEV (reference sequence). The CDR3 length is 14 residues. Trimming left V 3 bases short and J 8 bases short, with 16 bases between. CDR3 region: CASSFAAGDWGYTF. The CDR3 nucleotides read TGTGCCAGCAGTTTTGCTGCAGGGGACTGGGGCTACACCTTC.

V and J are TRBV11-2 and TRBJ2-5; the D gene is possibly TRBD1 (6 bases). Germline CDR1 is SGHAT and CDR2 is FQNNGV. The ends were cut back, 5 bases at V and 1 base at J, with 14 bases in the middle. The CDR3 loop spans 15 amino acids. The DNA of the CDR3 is TGTGCCAGCAGCGTAATGGACAGCTCCCAAGAGACCCAGTACTTC. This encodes CASSVMDSSQETQYF.

The CDR3: CASSQVVGQLYNEQFF. CDR3 sequence (DNA): TGCGCCAGCAGCCAAGTTGTGGGACAGTTGTACAATGAGCAGTTCTTC. The V call is TRBV4-1, the J call TRBJ2-1, with TRBD1 matching over 7 bases. J gave up 4 bases and V 1 base, and 7 bases lay outside the gene matches. Looked up from germline, CDR1 is MGHRA and CDR2 is YSYEKL. The length of the CDR3 is 16 residues.

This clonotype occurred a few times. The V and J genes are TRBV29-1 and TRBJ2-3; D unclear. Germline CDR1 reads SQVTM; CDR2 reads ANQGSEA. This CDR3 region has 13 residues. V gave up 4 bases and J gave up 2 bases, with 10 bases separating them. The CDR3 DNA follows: TGCAGCGTTGTAGGACGGTACACAGATACGCAGTATTTT. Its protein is CSVVGRYTDTQYF.

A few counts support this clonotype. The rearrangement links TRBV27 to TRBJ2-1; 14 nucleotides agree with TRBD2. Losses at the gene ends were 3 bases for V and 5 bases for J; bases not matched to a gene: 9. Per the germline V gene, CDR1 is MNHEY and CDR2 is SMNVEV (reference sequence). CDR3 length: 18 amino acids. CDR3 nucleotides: TGTGCCAGCAGTTTTAGACCGGGACTAGCGGGAGAGAACAATGAGCAGTTCTTC. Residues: CASSFRPGLAGENNEQFF.

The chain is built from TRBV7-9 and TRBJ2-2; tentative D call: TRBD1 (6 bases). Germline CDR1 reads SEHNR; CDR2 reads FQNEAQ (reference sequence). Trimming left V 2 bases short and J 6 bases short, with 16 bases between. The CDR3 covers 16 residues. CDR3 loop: CASSLSTQGWSGELFF. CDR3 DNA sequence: TGTGCCAGCAGCTTATCTACCCAGGGGTGGTCCGGGGAGCTGTTTTTT.

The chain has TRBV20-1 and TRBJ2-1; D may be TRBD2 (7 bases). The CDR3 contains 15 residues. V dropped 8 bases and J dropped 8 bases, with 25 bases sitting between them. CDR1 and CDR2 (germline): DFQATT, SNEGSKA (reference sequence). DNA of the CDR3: TGCAGTCCAAAGGGGGGGAGGGAATCCACTTATGAGCAGTTCTTC. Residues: CSPKGGRESTYEQFF.

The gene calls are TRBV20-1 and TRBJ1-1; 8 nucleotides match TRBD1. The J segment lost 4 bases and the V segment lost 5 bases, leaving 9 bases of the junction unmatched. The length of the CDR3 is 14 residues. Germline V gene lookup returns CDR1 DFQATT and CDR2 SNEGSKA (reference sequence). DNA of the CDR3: TGCAGTGCTGTGACAGGGGACCTGACCACTGAAGCTTTCTTT. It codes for CSAVTGDLTTEAFF.